This is a list of T cell receptor beta chains from one sample in a study of identical twins. TCRdb processed the 5' RACE reads anew with MiXCR; each CDR3 protein has one entry. The sample holds 550,000 to 700,000 distinct CDR3 sequences; 21% are singletons and the top ten take 4% to 5.5%. Separately, the same data were catalogued under a study of T cells expressing NK-cell markers.

Material: PBMCs. These receptors were obtained from a woman under 30 in good health. CDR3s include the opening cysteine and the closing phenylalanine or tryptophan.

J: TRBJ1-2
V: TRBV5-1
CDR3: CASSSQGVNGYTF

J: TRBJ2-7
V: TRBV5-1
CDR3: CASSFGTGVNEQYF

J: TRBJ2-3
V: TRBV5-1
CDR3: CASSAGAGAFTDTQYF

J: TRBJ2-4
V: TRBV20-1
CDR3: CSAAEEANIQYF

J: TRBJ1-3
V: TRBV12-3/TRBV12-4
CDR3: CASVRDGNTIYF

J: TRBJ2-7
V: TRBV12-3/TRBV12-4
CDR3: CASSRTDHNYEQYF

J: TRBJ2-1
V: TRBV20-1
CDR3: CSARKGASYNEQFF

J: TRBJ2-7
V: TRBV27
CDR3: CASSLEGQVSYEQYF

J: TRBJ2-1
V: TRBV12-3/TRBV12-4
CDR3: CASSPDRVNEQFF

J: TRBJ1-2
V: TRBV2
CDR3: CASSDLGLGYTF

J: TRBJ2-1
V: TRBV20-1
CDR3: CSARPLLAYNEQFF

J: TRBJ2-4
V: TRBV20-1
CDR3: CSASPKIRAGLSF

J: TRBJ2-7
V: TRBV11-2
CDR3: CASSLDYTVDEQYF

J: TRBJ2-3
V: TRBV5-1
CDR3: CASAMWGDGDTQYF

J: TRBJ1-1
V: TRBV19
CDR3: CASRSAGAGEAFF

J: TRBJ2-2
V: TRBV7-6
CDR3: CASSPFINGELFF

J: TRBJ1-1
V: TRBV20-1
CDR3: CSATRLMNTEAFF

J: TRBJ2-5
V: TRBV7-8
CDR3: CASSGRSSGEETQYF

J: TRBJ2-1
V: TRBV9
CDR3: CASSVGGGEQFF

J: TRBJ2-3
V: TRBV5-1
CDR3: CASNKGREPSTDTQYF

J: TRBJ2-2
V: TRBV20-1
CDR3: CSASRGSLNTGELFF

J: TRBJ2-3
V: TRBV7-8
CDR3: CASSLPSGPPPDTQYF

J: TRBJ1-2
V: TRBV29-1
CDR3: CSVGETYGYTF

J: TRBJ2-7
V: TRBV7-6
CDR3: CASSLVWGKRGSYEQYF

J: TRBJ1-2
V: TRBV9
CDR3: CASSPSQGGYTF

J: TRBJ2-1
V: TRBV20-1
CDR3: CSASRLSEQFF

J: TRBJ1-1
V: TRBV20-1
CDR3: CSARRSPNTEAFF

J: TRBJ2-2
V: TRBV4-3
CDR3: CASSQEGSGGGTGELFF

J: TRBJ2-7
V: TRBV11-2
CDR3: CASRGYAGEMDEQYF

J: TRBJ1-1
V: TRBV29-1
CDR3: CSIQGMATEAFF

J: TRBJ2-7
V: TRBV20-1
CDR3: CSARPGHSYEQYF

J: TRBJ1-4
V: TRBV20-1
CDR3: CSAPDIPAANEKLFF

J: TRBJ2-5
V: TRBV20-1
CDR3: CSALRIAEETQYF

J: TRBJ2-2
V: TRBV3-1
CDR3: CASSQSVNTGELFF

J: TRBJ1-6
V: TRBV10-3
CDR3: CATRDREESSPLHF

J: TRBJ2-7
V: TRBV10-2
CDR3: CASSDSRYEQYF

J: TRBJ2-5
V: TRBV4-3
CDR3: CASSPSSGAWGAQYF

J: TRBJ2-7
V: TRBV7-2
CDR3: CASSHRTGEKYEQYF

J: TRBJ2-5
V: TRBV7-9
CDR3: CASSLARRQETQYF

J: TRBJ2-1
V: TRBV10-3
CDR3: CAITPDKAGKGQFF

J: TRBJ1-1
V: TRBV20-1
CDR3: CSARGIRMNTEAFF

J: TRBJ2-2
V: TRBV30
CDR3: CAWRPGHRNTGELFF

J: TRBJ1-3
V: TRBV5-6
CDR3: CASSRLDGGSGNTIYF

J: TRBJ2-3
V: TRBV2
CDR3: CASSARLDITDTQYF

J: TRBJ2-2
V: TRBV20-1
CDR3: CSARIASTGELFF

J: TRBJ2-7
V: TRBV20-1
CDR3: CSARDVSGRNSYEQYF

J: TRBJ2-1
V: TRBV4-3
CDR3: CASSQGLWDEQFF

J: TRBJ2-5
V: TRBV2
CDR3: CASSDGLAGTQETQYF

J: TRBJ1-2
V: TRBV12-3/TRBV12-4
CDR3: CASRPTGYGYTF

J: TRBJ2-1
V: TRBV20-1
CDR3: CSARRLAGGPNEQFF

J: TRBJ2-4
V: TRBV11-2
CDR3: CASSLDKNIQYF

J: TRBJ2-1
V: TRBV20-1
CDR3: CSARDFISARSYNEQFF

J: TRBJ2-2
V: TRBV18
CDR3: CASSPMDGELFF

J: TRBJ1-1
V: TRBV20-1
CDR3: CSAGPGQANTEAFF

J: TRBJ1-2
V: TRBV12-3/TRBV12-4
CDR3: CASSGGTGRARGSGYTF

J: TRBJ1-4
V: TRBV12-3/TRBV12-4
CDR3: CASSFGAGPPVEKLFF

J: TRBJ2-1
V: TRBV7-8
CDR3: CASTRDLSSYNEQFF